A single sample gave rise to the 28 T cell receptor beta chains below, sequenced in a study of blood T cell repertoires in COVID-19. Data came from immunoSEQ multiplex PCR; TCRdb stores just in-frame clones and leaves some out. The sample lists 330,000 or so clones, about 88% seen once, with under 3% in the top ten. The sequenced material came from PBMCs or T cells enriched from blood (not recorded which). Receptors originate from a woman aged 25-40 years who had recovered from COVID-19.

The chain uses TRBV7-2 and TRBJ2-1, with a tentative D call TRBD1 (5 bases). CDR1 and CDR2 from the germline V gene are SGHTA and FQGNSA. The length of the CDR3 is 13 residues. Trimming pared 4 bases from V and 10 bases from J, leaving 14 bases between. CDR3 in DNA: TGTGCCAGCAGCTCGAACTCTCAGGGAGAGCAGTTCTTC. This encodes CASSSNSQGEQFF.

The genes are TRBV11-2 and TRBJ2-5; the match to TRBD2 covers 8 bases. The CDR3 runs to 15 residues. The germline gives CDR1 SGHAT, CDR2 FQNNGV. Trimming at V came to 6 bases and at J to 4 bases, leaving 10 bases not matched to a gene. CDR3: CASSPLAADGETQYF. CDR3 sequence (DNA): TGTGCCAGCAGTCCACTAGCGGCTGACGGAGAGACCCAGTACTTC.

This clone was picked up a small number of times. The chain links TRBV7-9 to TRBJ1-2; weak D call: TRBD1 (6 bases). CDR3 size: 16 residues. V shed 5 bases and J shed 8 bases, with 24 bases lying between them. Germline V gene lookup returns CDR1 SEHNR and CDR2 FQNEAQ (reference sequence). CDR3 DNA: TGTGCCAGCAGCGGTACCTTCGGGACAACCCCTCGGGGCTACACCTTC. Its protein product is CASSGTFGTTPRGYTF.

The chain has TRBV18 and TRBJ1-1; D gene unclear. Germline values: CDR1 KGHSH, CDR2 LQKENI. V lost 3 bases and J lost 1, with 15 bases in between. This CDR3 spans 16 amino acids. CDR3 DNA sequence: TGTGCCAGCTCACCCTCTCAGCAATCGGGGAACACTGAAGCTTTCTTT. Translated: CASSPSQQSGNTEAFF.

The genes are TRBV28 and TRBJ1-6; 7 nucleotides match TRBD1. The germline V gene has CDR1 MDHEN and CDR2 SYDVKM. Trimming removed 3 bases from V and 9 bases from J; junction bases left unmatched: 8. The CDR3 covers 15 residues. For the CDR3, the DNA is TGTGCCAGCAGTTTCTTTGACAGGGAAGGTTCACCCCTCCACTTT. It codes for CASSFFDREGSPLHF.

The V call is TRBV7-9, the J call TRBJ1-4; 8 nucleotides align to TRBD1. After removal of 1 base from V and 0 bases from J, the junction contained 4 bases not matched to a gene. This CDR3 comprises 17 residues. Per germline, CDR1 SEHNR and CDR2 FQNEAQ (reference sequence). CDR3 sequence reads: CASSLGDRSPTNEKLFF. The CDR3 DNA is TGTGCCAGCAGCTTAGGGGACAGGAGTCCAACTAATGAAAAACTGTTTTTT.

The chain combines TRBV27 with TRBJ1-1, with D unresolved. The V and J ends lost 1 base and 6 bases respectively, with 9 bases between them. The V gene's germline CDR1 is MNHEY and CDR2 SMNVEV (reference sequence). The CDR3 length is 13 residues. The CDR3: CASSLLSVSEAFF. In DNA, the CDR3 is TGTGCCAGCAGTTTATTGTCGGTGTCTGAAGCTTTCTTT.

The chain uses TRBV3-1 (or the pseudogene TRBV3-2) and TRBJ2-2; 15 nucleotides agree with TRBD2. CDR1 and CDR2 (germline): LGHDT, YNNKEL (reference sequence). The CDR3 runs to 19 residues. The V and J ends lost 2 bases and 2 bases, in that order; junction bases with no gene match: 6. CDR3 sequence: CASSQSLGLAGGNTGELFF. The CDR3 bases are TGTGCCAGCAGCCAATCGTTGGGACTAGCGGGAGGAAACACCGGGGAGCTGTTTTTT.

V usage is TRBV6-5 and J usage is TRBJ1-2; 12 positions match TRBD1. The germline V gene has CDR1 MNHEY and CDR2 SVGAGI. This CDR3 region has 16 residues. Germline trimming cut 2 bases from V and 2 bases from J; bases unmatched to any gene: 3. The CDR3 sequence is CASSYEGTGGNYGYTF. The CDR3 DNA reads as TGTGCCAGCAGTTACGAGGGGACAGGGGGCAACTATGGCTACACCTTC.

CDR3 DNA sequence: TGTGCCAGAATCTCTAAACCGCGTTTATCTTCCTACAATGAGCAGTTCTTC. This encodes CARISKPRLSSYNEQFF. The V call is TRBV19, the J call TRBJ2-1, with D unresolved. V lost 9 bases and J 1 base, leaving 22 bases between the germline ends. The CDR3 has 17 amino acids. Germline lookup yields CDR1 LNHDA and CDR2 SQIVND (reference sequence).

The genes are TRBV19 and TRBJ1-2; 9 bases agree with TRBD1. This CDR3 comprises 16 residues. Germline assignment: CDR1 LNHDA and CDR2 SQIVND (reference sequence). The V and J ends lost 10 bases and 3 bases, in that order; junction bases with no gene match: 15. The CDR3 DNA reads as TGTGCCACCCGGGGGACAGGGCTTACCGGTGACTATGGCTACACCTTC. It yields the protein CATRGTGLTGDYGYTF.

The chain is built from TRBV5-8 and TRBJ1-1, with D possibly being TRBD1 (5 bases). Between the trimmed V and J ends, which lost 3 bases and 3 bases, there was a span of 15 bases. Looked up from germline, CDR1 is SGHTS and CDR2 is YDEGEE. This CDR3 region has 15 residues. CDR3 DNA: TGTGCCAGCAGCTCAAGCGGGGGTCGGTACACTGAAGCTTTCTTT. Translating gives CASSSSGGRYTEAFF. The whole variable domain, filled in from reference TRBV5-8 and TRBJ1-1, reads EAGVTQSPTHLIKTRGQQATLRCSPISGHTSVYWYQQALGLGLQFLLWYDEGEERNRGNFPPRFSGRQFPNYSSELNVNALELEDSALYLCASSSSGGRYTEAFFGQGTRLTVV.

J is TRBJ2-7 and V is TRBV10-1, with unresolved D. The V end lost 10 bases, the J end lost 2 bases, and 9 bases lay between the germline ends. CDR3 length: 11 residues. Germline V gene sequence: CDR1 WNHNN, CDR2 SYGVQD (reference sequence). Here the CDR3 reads CANSKPYEQYF. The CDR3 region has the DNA TGCGCCAACTCAAAACCCTACGAGCAGTACTTC.

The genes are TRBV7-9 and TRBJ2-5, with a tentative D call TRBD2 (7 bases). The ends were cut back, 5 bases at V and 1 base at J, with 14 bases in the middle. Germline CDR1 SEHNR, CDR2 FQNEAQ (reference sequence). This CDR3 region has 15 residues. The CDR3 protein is CASSPRRGGQETQYF. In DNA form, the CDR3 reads TGTGCCAGCAGCCCCCGAAGGGGGGGCCAAGAGACCCAGTACTTC.

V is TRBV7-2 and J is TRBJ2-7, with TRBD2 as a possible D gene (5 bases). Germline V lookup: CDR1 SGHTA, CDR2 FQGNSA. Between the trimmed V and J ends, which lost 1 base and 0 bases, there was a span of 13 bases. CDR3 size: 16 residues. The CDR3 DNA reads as TGTGCCAGCAGCTTAGGCGCGGCGGGTAGCTCCTACGAGCAGTACTTC. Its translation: CASSLGAAGSSYEQYF.

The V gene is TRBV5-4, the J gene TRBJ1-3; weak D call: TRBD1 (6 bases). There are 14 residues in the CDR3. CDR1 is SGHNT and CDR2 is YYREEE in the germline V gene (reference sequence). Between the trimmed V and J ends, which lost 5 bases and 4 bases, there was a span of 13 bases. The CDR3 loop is CASRLWGRGNTIYF. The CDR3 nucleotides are TGTGCCAGCAGACTGTGGGGGCGGGGAAACACCATATATTTT.

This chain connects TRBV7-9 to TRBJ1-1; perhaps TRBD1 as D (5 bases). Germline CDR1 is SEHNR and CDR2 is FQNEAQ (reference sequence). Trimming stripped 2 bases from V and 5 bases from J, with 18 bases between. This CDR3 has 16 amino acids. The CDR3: CASSLMGGPEWTEAFF. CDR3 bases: TGTGCCAGCAGCTTAATGGGGGGTCCGGAGTGGACTGAAGCTTTCTTT.

The CDR3 DNA is TGTGCCAGTAGTATAGACACTCCCAGGGGGCACACTGAAGCTTTCTTT. Translating it yields CASSIDTPRGHTEAFF. V gene TRBV19 combines with J gene TRBJ1-1, with 8 bases matching TRBD1. J was trimmed by 3 bases and V by 0 bases; bases with no gene match: 6. Germline lookup yields CDR1 LNHDA and CDR2 SQIVND (reference sequence). The CDR3 runs 16 residues.

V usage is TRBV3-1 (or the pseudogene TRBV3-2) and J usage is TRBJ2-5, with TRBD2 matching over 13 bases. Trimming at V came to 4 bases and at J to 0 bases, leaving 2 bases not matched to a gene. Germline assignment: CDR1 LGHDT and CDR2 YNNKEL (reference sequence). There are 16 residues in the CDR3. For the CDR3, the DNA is TGTGCCAGCAGCCTAACTAGCGGGGGGGACCAAGAGACCCAGTACTTC. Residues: CASSLTSGGDQETQYF.

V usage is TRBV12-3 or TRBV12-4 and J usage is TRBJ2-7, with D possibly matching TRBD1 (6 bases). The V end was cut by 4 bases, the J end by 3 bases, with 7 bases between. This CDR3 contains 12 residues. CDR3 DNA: TGTGCCAGCAGTTCACAGGGCTACGAGCAGTACTTC. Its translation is CASSSQGYEQYF.

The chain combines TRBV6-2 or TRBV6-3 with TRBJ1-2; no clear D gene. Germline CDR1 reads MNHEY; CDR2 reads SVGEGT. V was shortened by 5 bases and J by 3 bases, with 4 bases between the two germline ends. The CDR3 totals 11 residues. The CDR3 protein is CASSPYYGYTF. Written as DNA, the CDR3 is TGTGCCAGCAGTCCCTACTATGGCTACACCTTC.

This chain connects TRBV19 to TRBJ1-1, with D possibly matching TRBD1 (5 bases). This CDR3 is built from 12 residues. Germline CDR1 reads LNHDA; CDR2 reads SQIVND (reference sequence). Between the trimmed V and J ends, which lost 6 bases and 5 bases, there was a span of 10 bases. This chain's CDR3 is CASRGLGTEAFF. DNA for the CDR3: TGTGCCAGTAGGGGGCTTGGAACTGAAGCTTTCTTT.

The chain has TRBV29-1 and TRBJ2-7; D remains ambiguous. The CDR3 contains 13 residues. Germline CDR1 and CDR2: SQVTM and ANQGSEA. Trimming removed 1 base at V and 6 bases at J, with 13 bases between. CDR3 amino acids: CSVEVRQASEQYF. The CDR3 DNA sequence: TGCAGCGTTGAAGTACGGCAGGCGAGCGAGCAGTACTTC.

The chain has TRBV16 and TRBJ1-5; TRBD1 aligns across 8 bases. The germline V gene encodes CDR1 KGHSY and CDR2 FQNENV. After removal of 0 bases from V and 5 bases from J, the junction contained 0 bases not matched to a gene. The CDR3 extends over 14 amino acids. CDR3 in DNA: TGTGCCAGCAGCCAATCGGGACAGGATCAGCCCCAGCATTTT. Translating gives CASSQSGQDQPQHF.

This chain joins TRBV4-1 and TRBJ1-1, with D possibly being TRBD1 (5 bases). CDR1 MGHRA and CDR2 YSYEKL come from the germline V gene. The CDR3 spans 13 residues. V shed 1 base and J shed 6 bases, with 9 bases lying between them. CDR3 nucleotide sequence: TGCGCCAGCAGCCAAGGCCCCAGGGCTGAAGCTTTCTTT. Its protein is CASSQGPRAEAFF.

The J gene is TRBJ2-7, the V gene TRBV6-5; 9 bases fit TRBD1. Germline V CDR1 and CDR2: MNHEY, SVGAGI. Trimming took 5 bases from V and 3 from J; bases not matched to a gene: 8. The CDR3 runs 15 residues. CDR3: CASSTSGDRVYEQYF. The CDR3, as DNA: TGTGCCAGCAGTACCTCCGGGGACAGGGTCTACGAGCAGTACTTC.

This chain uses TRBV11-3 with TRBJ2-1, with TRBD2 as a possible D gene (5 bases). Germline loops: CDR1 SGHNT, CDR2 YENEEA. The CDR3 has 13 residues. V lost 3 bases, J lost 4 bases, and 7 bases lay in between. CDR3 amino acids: CASSFGEYNEQFF. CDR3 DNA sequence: TGTGCCAGCAGCTTCGGGGAATACAATGAGCAGTTCTTC. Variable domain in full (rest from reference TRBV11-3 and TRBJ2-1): EAGVVQSPRYKIIEKKQPVAFWCNPISGHNTLYWYLQNLGQGPELLIRYENEEAVDDSQLPKDRFSAERLKGVDSTLKIQPAELGDSAVYLCASSFGEYNEQFFGPGTRLTVL.

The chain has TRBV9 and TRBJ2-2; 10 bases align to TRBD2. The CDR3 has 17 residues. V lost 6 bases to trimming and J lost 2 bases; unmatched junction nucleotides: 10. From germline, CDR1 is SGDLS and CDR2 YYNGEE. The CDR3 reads CASTLTGTSVNTGELFF. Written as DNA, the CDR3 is TGTGCCAGCACCTTGACCGGGACTAGCGTTAACACCGGGGAGCTGTTTTTT.